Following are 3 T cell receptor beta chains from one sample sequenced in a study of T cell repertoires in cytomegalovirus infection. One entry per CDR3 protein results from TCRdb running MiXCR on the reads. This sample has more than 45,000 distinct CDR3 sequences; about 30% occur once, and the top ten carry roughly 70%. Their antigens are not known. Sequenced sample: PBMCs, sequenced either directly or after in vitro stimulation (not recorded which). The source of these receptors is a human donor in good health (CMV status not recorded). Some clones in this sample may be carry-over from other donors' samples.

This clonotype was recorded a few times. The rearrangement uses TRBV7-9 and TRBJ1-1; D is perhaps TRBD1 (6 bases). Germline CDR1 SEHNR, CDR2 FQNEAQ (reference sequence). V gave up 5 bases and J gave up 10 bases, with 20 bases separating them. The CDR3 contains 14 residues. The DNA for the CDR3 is TGTGCCAGCAGCAACTACTGGGCCCAGGGGAGAGCTTTCTTT. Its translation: CASSNYWAQGRAFF.

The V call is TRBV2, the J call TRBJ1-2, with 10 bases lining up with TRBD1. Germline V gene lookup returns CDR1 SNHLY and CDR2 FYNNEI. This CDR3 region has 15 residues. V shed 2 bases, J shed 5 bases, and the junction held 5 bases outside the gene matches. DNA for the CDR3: TGTGCCAGCAGTGAATATTCGGGACAGGGGTATGGCTACACCTTC. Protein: CASSEYSGQGYGYTF.

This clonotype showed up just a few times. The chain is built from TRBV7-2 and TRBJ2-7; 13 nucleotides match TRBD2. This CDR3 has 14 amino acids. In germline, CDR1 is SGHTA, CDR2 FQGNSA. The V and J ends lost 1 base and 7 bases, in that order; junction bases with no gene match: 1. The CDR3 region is CASSLVLAGGEQYF. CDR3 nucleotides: TGTGCCAGCAGCTTAGTACTAGCGGGAGGGGAGCAGTACTTC.